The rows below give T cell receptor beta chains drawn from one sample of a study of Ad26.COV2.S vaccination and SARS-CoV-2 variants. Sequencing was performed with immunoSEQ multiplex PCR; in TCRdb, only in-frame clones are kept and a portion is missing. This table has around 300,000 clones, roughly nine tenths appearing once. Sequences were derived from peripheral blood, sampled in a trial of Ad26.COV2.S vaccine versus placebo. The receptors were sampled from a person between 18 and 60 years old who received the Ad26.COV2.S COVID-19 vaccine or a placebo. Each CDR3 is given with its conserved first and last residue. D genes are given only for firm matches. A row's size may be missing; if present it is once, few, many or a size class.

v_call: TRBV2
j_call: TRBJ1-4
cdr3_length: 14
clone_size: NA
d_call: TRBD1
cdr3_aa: CASSLDRGREKLFF
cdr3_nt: TGTGCCAGCAGTCTGGACAGGGGGAGGGAAAAACTGTTTTTT

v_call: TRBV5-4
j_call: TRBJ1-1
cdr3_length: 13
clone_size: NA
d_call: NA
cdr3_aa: CASSPDRLGEAFF
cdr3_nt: TGTGCCAGCAGCCCCGACAGACTAGGTGAAGCTTTCTTT

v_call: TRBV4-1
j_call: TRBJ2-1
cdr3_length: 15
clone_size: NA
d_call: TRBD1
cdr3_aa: CASRDRAVPLNEQFF
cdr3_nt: TGCGCCAGCAGAGACAGGGCTGTTCCCCTCAATGAGCAGTTCTTC

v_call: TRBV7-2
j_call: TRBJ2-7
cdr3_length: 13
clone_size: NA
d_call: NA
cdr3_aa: CASSPSGNYEQYF
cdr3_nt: TGTGCCAGCAGCCCCTCAGGGAACTACGAGCAGTACTTC

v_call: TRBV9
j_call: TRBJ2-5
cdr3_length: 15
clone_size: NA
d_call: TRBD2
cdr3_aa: CASSVAAGGGETQYF
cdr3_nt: TGTGCCAGCAGCGTAGCTGCGGGAGGGGGAGAGACCCAGTACTTC

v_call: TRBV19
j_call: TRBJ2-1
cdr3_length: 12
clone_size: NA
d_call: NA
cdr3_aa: CASSIASNEQFF
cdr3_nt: TGTGCCAGTAGTATAGCCTCAAATGAGCAGTTCTTC

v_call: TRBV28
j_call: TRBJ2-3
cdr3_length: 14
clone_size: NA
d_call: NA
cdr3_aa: CASSYSVPADTQYF
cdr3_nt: TGTGCCAGCAGTTACTCGGTGCCAGCAGATACGCAGTATTTT

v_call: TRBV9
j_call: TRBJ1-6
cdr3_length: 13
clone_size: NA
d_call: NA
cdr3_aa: CASSVGAGSPLHF
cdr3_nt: TGTGCCAGCAGCGTAGGGGCAGGTTCACCCCTCCACTTT

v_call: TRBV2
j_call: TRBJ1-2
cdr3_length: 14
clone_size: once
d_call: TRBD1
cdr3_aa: CASIPTGGNYGYTF
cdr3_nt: TGTGCCAGCATCCCGACAGGGGGTAACTATGGCTACACCTTC

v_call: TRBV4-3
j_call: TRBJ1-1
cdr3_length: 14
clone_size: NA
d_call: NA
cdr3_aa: CASSQVVLSTEAFF
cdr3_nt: TGCGCCAGCAGCCAGGTAGTGTTGAGCACTGAAGCTTTCTTT

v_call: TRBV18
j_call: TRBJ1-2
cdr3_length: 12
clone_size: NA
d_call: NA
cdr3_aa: CASSPNRDGYTF
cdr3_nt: TGTGCCAGCTCACCAAATCGGGATGGCTACACCTTC

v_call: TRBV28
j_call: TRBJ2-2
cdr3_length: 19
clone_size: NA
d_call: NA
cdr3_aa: CASTGPVVDRLANTGELFF
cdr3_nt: TGTGCCAGCACCGGACCGGTCGTTGACAGACTGGCGAACACCGGGGAGCTGTTTTTT

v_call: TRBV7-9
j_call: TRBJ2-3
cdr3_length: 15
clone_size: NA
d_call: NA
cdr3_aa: CASRTSGASTDTQYF
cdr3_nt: TGTGCCAGCAGAACTTCGGGGGCGAGCACAGATACGCAGTATTTT

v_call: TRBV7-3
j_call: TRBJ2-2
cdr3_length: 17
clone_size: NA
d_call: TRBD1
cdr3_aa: CASSSYSGTGYSGELFF
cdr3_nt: TGTGCCAGCAGCTCATACTCCGGGACAGGGTACTCCGGGGAGCTGTTTTTT

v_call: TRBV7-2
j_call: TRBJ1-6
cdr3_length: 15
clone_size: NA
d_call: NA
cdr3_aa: CASSPGTPLRSPLHF
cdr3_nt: TGTGCCAGCAGCCCGGGGACACCTCTCCGCTCACCCCTCCACTTT

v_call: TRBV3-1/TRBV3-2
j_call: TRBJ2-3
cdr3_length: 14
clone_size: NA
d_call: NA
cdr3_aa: CASSQGVAGDTQYF
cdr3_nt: TGTGCCAGCAGCCAAGGGGTAGCAGGGGATACGCAGTATTTT

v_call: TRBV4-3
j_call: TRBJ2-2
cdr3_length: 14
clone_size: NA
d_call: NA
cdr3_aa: CASSQGWGGGELFF
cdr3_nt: TGCGCCAGCAGCCAAGGTTGGGGTGGCGGGGAGCTGTTTTTT

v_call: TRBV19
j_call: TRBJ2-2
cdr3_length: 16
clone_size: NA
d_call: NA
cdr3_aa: CASSHDSGSNTGELFF
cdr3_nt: TGTGCCAGTAGTCATGACAGCGGATCGAACACCGGGGAGCTGTTTTTT

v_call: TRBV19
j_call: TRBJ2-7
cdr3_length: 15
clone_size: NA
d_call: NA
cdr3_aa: CATSSKPDNSYEQYF
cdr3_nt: TGTGCCACCTCCTCTAAGCCGGACAACTCCTACGAGCAGTACTTC

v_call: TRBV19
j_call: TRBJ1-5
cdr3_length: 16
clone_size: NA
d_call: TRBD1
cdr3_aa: CASSYTTGGVDQPQHF
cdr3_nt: TGTGCCAGTAGTTACACGACAGGGGGCGTGGATCAGCCCCAGCATTTT